This is a list of T cell receptor beta chains from one sample in a study of blood T cell repertoires in COVID-19. The repertoire was sequenced with immunoSEQ multiplex PCR; TCRdb's copy has only in-frame clones and lacks some. The sample holds approximately 82,000 clones; 85% to 90% are singletons and the top ten take 1.2%. The sample comprised PBMCs or T cells enriched from blood (not recorded which). Receptors were obtained from a woman aged 45 to 65 with acute COVID-19. The CDR3 runs from the conserved cysteine through the conserved F or W. The order of the fields is V gene, clone size, J gene, D gene, CDR3 DNA, CDR3 protein. The D gene is left open where the match is weak. Clone size is shown for a subset of rows, as once, few, many or a class of expanded clone.

TRBV2	-	TRBJ2-7	TRBD1	TGTGCCAGCAGTCGAGACAGGGGGACCTCCTACGAGCAGTACTTC	CASSRDRGTSYEQYF
TRBV7-9	few	TRBJ1-6	-	TGTGCCAGCAGTAACTCCTATAATTCACCCCTCCACTTT	CASSNSYNSPLHF
TRBV9	once	TRBJ1-1	-	TGTGCCAGCAGCGTCTCTTGGGAGGGTGGGGCTTTCTTT	CASSVSWEGGAFF
TRBV5-1	-	TRBJ1-2	TRBD1	TGCGCCAGCAGCCAGGGACAGGGAGGCTATGGCTACACCTTC	CASSQGQGGYGYTF
TRBV7-2	-	TRBJ1-6	TRBD1	TGTGCCAGCAGCTTACAGGGGGCGGATTCACCCCTCCACTTT	CASSLQGADSPLHF
TRBV24-1	-	TRBJ1-1	-	TGTGCCACCAGTGATCCACAACTTAGGAGGGCTTTCTTT	CATSDPQLRRAFF
TRBV18	-	TRBJ2-1	TRBD1	TGTGCCAGCTCACCACAGGGGACAGGGAGCTCCTACAATGAGCAGTTCTTC	CASSPQGTGSSYNEQFF
TRBV18	-	TRBJ2-7	-	TGTGCCAGCTCACCCCGTCTGGGGGGGCCCGTCATGGGGGAGCAGTACTTC	CASSPRLGGPVMGEQYF
TRBV11-1	-	TRBJ2-1	TRBD2	TGTGCCAGCAGCTTACTAGCGGGAGGGCCGGACAATGAGCAGTTCTTC	CASSLLAGGPDNEQFF
TRBV7-2	-	TRBJ2-3	-	TGTGCCAGCGGGACAAGAGGAACAGATACGCAGTATTTT	CASGTRGTDTQYF
TRBV2	-	TRBJ1-2	-	TGTGCCAGCAGTGAAGTGCGGGCGGGGGGAGGCTACACCTTC	CASSEVRAGGGYTF
TRBV5-5	-	TRBJ1-4	-	TGTGCCAGCAGCTTTCAGGGGAGTGGAGAAAAACTGTTTTTT	CASSFQGSGEKLFF
TRBV19	-	TRBJ1-6	TRBD1	TGTGCCAGTACGCACTTCGACAGGGGAAATTCACCCCTCCACTTT	CASTHFDRGNSPLHF
TRBV4-3	once	TRBJ2-1	-	TGCGCCAGCAGCCGCACCGGGTACGGCAATGAGCAGTTCTTC	CASSRTGYGNEQFF
TRBV6-2/TRBV6-3	-	TRBJ1-1	-	TGTGCCAGCAGTTACTCCCCTAAAAGGGGCACTGAAGCTTTCTTT	CASSYSPKRGTEAFF
TRBV5-1	-	TRBJ2-7	TRBD2	TGCGCCAGCAGGCCAGCGGGAGGGACGTACGAGCAGTACTTC	CASRPAGGTYEQYF
TRBV6-1	once	TRBJ1-1	-	TGTGCCAGCAGTGAAGCACGAAGGAGGGGCACTGAAGCTTTCTTT	CASSEARRRGTEAFF
TRBV10-3	-	TRBJ1-5	-	TGTGCCATCAGTGCGGGTGGAAATCAGCCCCAGCATTTT	CAISAGGNQPQHF
TRBV5-4	-	TRBJ1-1	TRBD1	TGTGCCAGCAGCCCTACAAGATTGGACAGGGTGAACACTGAAGCTTTCTTT	CASSPTRLDRVNTEAFF
TRBV5-1	-	TRBJ1-2	TRBD1	TGCGCCAGCAGCTTGGAGGGACAGAGCGGCTACACCTTC	CASSLEGQSGYTF
TRBV5-1	-	TRBJ1-3	-	TGCGCCAGCAGCTCTGTACCAGGGTACTCTGGAAACACCATATATTTT	CASSSVPGYSGNTIYF
TRBV12-3/TRBV12-4	once	TRBJ1-6	-	TGTGCCAGCAGTCCGAGAGCGGATTCACCCCTCCACTTT	CASSPRADSPLHF
TRBV5-1	-	TRBJ2-3	-	TGCGCCAGCAGCCTCCCACTAGTGGGGGCCACAGATACGCAGTATTTT	CASSLPLVGATDTQYF
TRBV14	-	TRBJ2-7	TRBD2	TGTGCCAGCAGCCAGGGACTAGATGGATACGAGCAGTACTTC	CASSQGLDGYEQYF
TRBV4-1	-	TRBJ1-3	-	TGCGCCAGCAGTTTCAACAGCTACTCTGGAAACACCATATATTTT	CASSFNSYSGNTIYF
TRBV7-3	-	TRBJ1-2	-	TGTGCCAGCAGCTTAAACAGTTACTATGGCTACACCTTC	CASSLNSYYGYTF
TRBV9	-	TRBJ2-7	TRBD2	TGTGCCAGCTCAGGCGGGGCGGGAGGGGGTTCCTACGAGCAGTACTTC	CASSGGAGGGSYEQYF
TRBV5-8	-	TRBJ2-2	TRBD1	TGTGCCAGCAGCCATACCGGGACAGCGAACACCGGGGAGCTGTTTTTT	CASSHTGTANTGELFF
TRBV6-5	-	TRBJ2-7	-	TGTGCCAGCAGTTCCCCGGTCTACGAGCAGTACTTC	CASSSPVYEQYF
TRBV7-9	-	TRBJ2-1	TRBD2	TGTGCCAGCAGCTTAGCCCAGTACTTAGCGGGAGAGACCGATGAGCAGTTCTTC	CASSLAQYLAGETDEQFF
TRBV6-5	-	TRBJ2-1	TRBD1	TGTGCCAGCAGAAGCCGGGACAGGGGAGACCAATCGGAATTCTTC	CASRSRDRGDQSEFF
TRBV7-2	once	TRBJ2-1	-	TGTGCCAGCAGCTTATTTGCGGGGGCGGATGAGCAGTTCTTC	CASSLFAGADEQFF
TRBV4-1	-	TRBJ1-2	-	TGCGCCAGCAGCCAAGTCTGGGGCAGGAAGGTCTATGGCTACACCTTC	CASSQVWGRKVYGYTF
TRBV7-6	once	TRBJ2-1	-	TGTGCCAGCAGCTTACAAGAGAGCTCCTACAATGAGCAGTTCTTC	CASSLQESSYNEQFF
TRBV19	-	TRBJ2-4	TRBD1	TGTGCCAGTAGTCCCGACAGGGCAGGGTTGGCCAAAAACATTCAGTACTTC	CASSPDRAGLAKNIQYF
TRBV5-4	-	TRBJ1-3	-	TGTGCCAGCAGCTTGGACAGGAGCTCTGGAAACACCATATATTTT	CASSLDRSSGNTIYF
TRBV5-4	few	TRBJ2-5	-	TGTGCCAGCACTCACGATATTGGTAGTGCGGAGACCCAGTACTTC	CASTHDIGSAETQYF
TRBV5-6	-	TRBJ2-2	TRBD2	TGTGCCAGCAGCTTGGCGTTTACTAGCGGGAGCACCGGGGAGCTGTTTTTT	CASSLAFTSGSTGELFF
TRBV24-1	-	TRBJ1-2	TRBD1	TGTGCCACCAGTGAAAACAGGGGGCCTGGCTACACCTTC	CATSENRGPGYTF
TRBV12-3/TRBV12-4	-	TRBJ1-6	-	TGTGCCAGCAGTTTCAGACTGCGTCCCCTCCACTTT	CASSFRLRPLHF
TRBV18	-	TRBJ1-1	-	TGTGCCAGCTCACCACGGGAAGGGGGAATGAACACTGAAGCTTTCTTT	CASSPREGGMNTEAFF
TRBV29-1	once	TRBJ2-2	TRBD2	TGCAGCGTTGGGACTAGCGGGAGGTTGTCCGGGGAGCTGTTTTTT	CSVGTSGRLSGELFF
TRBV5-5	-	TRBJ2-7	-	TGTGCCAGCAGCTTGCGGGTTAACACCTACGAGCAGTACTTC	CASSLRVNTYEQYF
TRBV2	-	TRBJ2-7	TRBD1	TGTGCCAGTGACCAGGGGGCCACCAGCTCCTACGAGCAGTACTTC	CASDQGATSSYEQYF
TRBV2	-	TRBJ2-7	TRBD2	TGTGCCAGCATCCGACCTAGCGGGAGCACCTACGAGCAGTACTTC	CASIRPSGSTYEQYF
TRBV3-1/TRBV3-2	-	TRBJ1-2	-	TGTGCCAGCAGCCAGATGACTTCGGTCACTAGGGGCTACACCTTC	CASSQMTSVTRGYTF
TRBV4-1	-	TRBJ2-7	TRBD2	TGCGCCAGCAGCCAAGGAACTAGCGGGATGAAGTACGAGCAGTACTTC	CASSQGTSGMKYEQYF
TRBV19	-	TRBJ1-1	-	TGTGCCAGTAGTTCACACACGAACACTGAAGCTTTCTTT	CASSSHTNTEAFF
TRBV7-2	-	TRBJ1-5	TRBD1	TGTGCCAGCAGCCGCCAGGGGACAGGGGGTCAGCCCCAGCATTTT	CASSRQGTGGQPQHF